This TCR beta chain was captured in a study of CXCR3-negative and CXCR3-positive naive CD8 T cells. Whole-study context: Across all libraries, TRB reads numbered about 135 million, with about 1.5 +/- 0.3 million in each library.

The study's findings and limits: Relative to memory CD8+ cells, whose diversity was much lower, both naive subsets had comparably high diversity. Hydrophobicity of TRB CDR3s was greater in CXCR3-positive naive cells than in CXCR3-negative naive cells. Post-cryopreservation CXCR3 expression was partly diminished, and the bulk of assays employed fresh PBMCs.

5' RACE with UMI labels generated the TRB cDNA libraries. TCRdb re-called the 5' RACE reads and gives one entry per CDR3 protein, without DNA. The listing contains some 68,000 distinct CDR3 sequences. The CDR3 extends over 15 amino acids. In germline, CDR1 is SGHNT, CDR2 YYREEE (reference sequence). CD45RO-CCR7+CD27+CD95- marked naive CD8+ T cells. About this clonotype itself: The antigen is unknown.

The chain carries TRBV5-4 and TRBJ2-2; the D call from TCRdb, TRBD2, cannot be confirmed without DNA. The sequenced sample consisted of naive CXCR3+ CD8+ T cells from blood. Subset specified: CD45RO-CCR7+CD27+CD95- naive CD8+ T cells expressing CXCR3 (TNR3+). This sequence was found in a human donor in good health. Some clones in this sample may be carry-over from other donors' samples. The CDR3 spells CANSLYKHHLRELFF.